The T cell receptor beta chain under discussion was sequenced for a study of shared clonotypes between healthy human individuals. Trimming removed 1 base from V and 0 bases from J, with 8 bases in between. The germline V gene encodes CDR1 SGHKS and CDR2 YYEKEE (reference sequence). CDR3 length equals 15 residues. Repertoires were generated with immunoSEQ multiplex PCR, while TCRdb's copy carries only in-frame clones and drops some. The sample includes about 1.9 million clones, just under 95% of them seen just once. Naive CD8 populations comprised CD45RO-negative cells positively selected for CCR7, excluding terminally differentiated effector memory CD45RA+ cells.

Sequences were obtained from naive CD8+ T cells from PBMCs. This rearrangement joins TRBV5-5 to TRBJ1-5; TRBD1 might be the D (5 bases). This sequence originates from a man aged 18-30 years in good health. Some clones in this sample may be carry-over from other donors' samples. The DNA for the CDR3 is TGTGCCAGCAGCTTGTGGGGGAATAGCAATCAGCCCCAGCATTTT. This translates into CASSLWGNSNQPQHF.